These 21 T cell receptor beta chains came from one sample sequenced in a study of shared clonotypes between healthy human individuals. TCRdb's copy holds only in-frame clones and misses some; the assay was immunoSEQ multiplex PCR. The sample shows 2,500,000 or so clones, around 93% of them seen only once. The sequenced sample consisted of naive CD4+ T cells from PBMCs. The subset: CD45RA+ positively selected. These receptors were obtained from a man aged 18-30 years in good health. Some clones in this sample may be carry-over from other donors' samples.

The chain joins TRBV7-2 to TRBJ2-1; 12 nucleotides align to TRBD2. The CDR3 loop spans 14 amino acids. With V trimmed by 5 bases and J by 10 bases, 6 bases remained unmatched. CDR1 SGHTA and CDR2 FQGNSA come from the germline V gene. CDR3 DNA: TGTGCCAGCAGCCGATCTAGCGGGAGGGAAGAGCAGTTCTTC. It translates to CASSRSSGREEQFF.

This clone occurred a few times. This chain uses TRBV20-1 with TRBJ1-1, with D uncertain. V was trimmed by 7 bases and J by 1 base, leaving 4 bases between them. This CDR3 is 10 amino acids long. Germline CDR1 DFQATT, CDR2 SNEGSKA (reference sequence). The CDR3: CSVRNTEAFF. In DNA form, the CDR3 reads TGCAGTGTACGGAACACTGAAGCTTTCTTT.

This clone was counted once. The chain uses TRBV7-9 and TRBJ2-5; D ambiguous. CDR1 SEHNR and CDR2 FQNEAQ come from the germline V gene (reference sequence). V was trimmed by 2 bases and J by 1 base, leaving 11 bases between them. The CDR3 has 15 amino acids. In DNA, the CDR3 is TGTGCCAGCAGCTTATCTGTCCCAGGCCAAGAGACCCAGTACTTC. Translation gives CASSLSVPGQETQYF.

The J gene is TRBJ2-1, the V gene TRBV5-1; no definite D call. Trimming took 0 bases from V and 6 from J, leaving 16 bases between them. Per the germline V gene, CDR1 is SGHRS and CDR2 is YFSETQ. The CDR3 sequence is 16 residues long. The CDR3: CASSLGRAGSGNEQFF. In DNA, the CDR3 is TGCGCCAGCAGCTTGGGCCGGGCAGGCTCGGGCAATGAGCAGTTCTTC.

The chain is built from TRBV7-2 and TRBJ1-1; 7 bases are a match to TRBD1. J was trimmed by 3 bases and V by 5 bases; bases with no gene match: 9. CDR1 and CDR2 from the germline V gene are SGHTA and FQGNSA. The length of the CDR3 is 15 residues. The CDR3 sequence is CASSQQGLLYTEAFF. The CDR3 DNA is TGTGCCAGCAGCCAACAGGGGCTCCTCTACACTGAAGCTTTCTTT.

In regard to this clone: Other DNA sequences within the sample encode an identical CDR3. The J gene is TRBJ2-5, the V gene TRBV5-4; 10 bases line up with TRBD2. Per germline, CDR1 SGHNT and CDR2 YYREEE (reference sequence). The CDR3 covers 15 residues. Trimming cost V 0 bases and J 2 bases; bases outside gene matches: 1. CDR3 nucleotides: TGTGCCAGCAGCTTGGCTAGCGGGAGTCAAGAGACCCAGTACTTC. As protein: CASSLASGSQETQYF.

The chain uses TRBV25-1 and TRBJ1-2; D is perhaps TRBD1 (6 bases). CDR3 size: 15 residues. Looked up from germline, CDR1 is MGHDK and CDR2 is SYGVNS. With 4 bases removed from V and 8 bases from J, the gap between germline ends came to 20 bases. The CDR3 DNA follows: TGTGCCAGCAGTGGCAGCCAGGGGCCCCCGGGGGGCTACACCTTC. It yields the protein CASSGSQGPPGGYTF.

The rearrangement joins TRBV6-5 to TRBJ2-7; D may be TRBD1 (7 bases). This CDR3 is 14 amino acids long. Germline values: CDR1 MNHEY, CDR2 SVGAGI. V was pared by 7 bases and J by 8 bases, with 21 bases between. The DNA for the CDR3 is TGTGCCAGCACGGGCGCGTCACAGGGGAGGCAGCAGTACTTC. Its protein product is CASTGASQGRQQYF.

Note on this clone: At the DNA level, this CDR3 is encoded by other sequences in the same sample as well. This chain joins TRBV9 and TRBJ2-3; 8 bases are shared with TRBD2. The V and J ends lost 0 bases and 3 bases, in that order; junction bases with no gene match: 3. Germline CDR1 reads SGDLS; CDR2 reads YYNGEE. This CDR3 has 15 amino acids. As DNA, the CDR3 is TGTGCCAGCAGCGTAGCGGAGCGGGGGACAGATACGCAGTATTTT. It encodes CASSVAERGTDTQYF. The full variable domain, completed using reference TRBV9 and TRBJ2-3, is DSGVTQTPKHLITATGQRVTLRCSPRSGDLSVYWYQQSLDQGLQFLIQYYNGEERAKGNILERFSAQQFPDLHSELNLSSLELGDSALYFCASSVAERGTDTQYFGPGTRLTVL.

CDR3 DNA: TGTGCCTGGAGTGGCGCCACTAGCAATCAGCCCCAGCATTTT. Translating it yields CAWSGATSNQPQHF. The chain combines TRBV30 with TRBJ1-5; D not certain. V was cut by 1 base and J by 0 bases, with 7 bases left in between. Germline CDR1 reads GTSNPN; CDR2 reads SVGIG (reference sequence). This CDR3 is built from 14 residues.

V and J are TRBV7-3 and TRBJ2-3; 9 bases line up with TRBD1. This CDR3 is built from 13 residues. Germline assignment: CDR1 SGHTA and CDR2 FQGTGA. J gave up 13 bases and V 4 bases, and 9 bases lay outside the gene matches. The CDR3 here is CASSSAGTGYKYF. The CDR3 coding sequence is TGTGCCAGCAGCTCCGCCGGGACAGGGTACAAGTATTTT. The whole variable domain, filled in from reference TRBV7-3 and TRBJ2-3, reads GAGVSQTPSNKVTEKGKYVELRCDPISGHTALYWYRQSLGQGPEFLIYFQGTGAADDSGLPNDRFFAVRPEGSVSTLKIQRTERGDSAVYLCASSSAGTGYKYFGPGTRLTVL.

This clone was seen just once. The chain's CDR3 is CASSRPPGAGVGNEQFF. CDR3 DNA: TGTGCCAGCAGTCGCCCCCCTGGGGCGGGAGTTGGGAATGAGCAGTTCTTC. The chain recombines TRBV27 with TRBJ2-1; the match to TRBD2 covers 7 bases. This CDR3 is 17 amino acids long. The V segment lost 5 bases and the J segment 7 bases; nucleotides outside the gene matches: 17. Germline CDR1 and CDR2: MNHEY and SMNVEV (reference sequence).

The sample holds one count of this clone. V is TRBV5-1 and J is TRBJ2-7, with 9 bases lining up with TRBD2. V shed 2 bases and J 5 bases; nucleotides not matched to a gene: 8. Per the germline V gene, CDR1 is SGHRS and CDR2 is YFSETQ. The CDR3 length is 15 residues. CDR3 sequence reads: CASSFGAGGAHEQYF. The DNA of the CDR3 is TGCGCCAGCAGCTTTGGAGCGGGAGGTGCCCACGAGCAGTACTTC.

The rearrangement joins TRBV10-3 to TRBJ2-5; D ambiguous. Germline V gene lookup returns CDR1 ENHRY and CDR2 SYGVKD. V shed 5 bases and J shed 5 bases, with 12 bases lying between them. The CDR3 has 13 residues. The CDR3 is CAISPLPRETQYF. The CDR3 DNA reads as TGTGCCATCAGTCCCCTACCACGGGAGACCCAGTACTTC.

Details on this clone: Distinct nucleotide sequences in the sample also encode this CDR3. The rearrangement joins TRBV4-3 to TRBJ2-3; 10 bases match TRBD2. The CDR3 contains 16 residues. After removal of 1 base from V and 1 base from J, the junction contained 2 bases not matched to a gene. The V gene's germline CDR1 is LGHNA and CDR2 YSLEER. CDR3 in DNA: TGCGCCAGCAGCCAAGGGCTAGCGGGAGGCACAGATACGCAGTATTTT. Protein product: CASSQGLAGGTDTQYF.

The chain carries TRBV15 and TRBJ2-3, with TRBD2 as a possible D gene (5 bases). CDR3 length equals 15 residues. CDR1 is LNHNV and CDR2 is YYDKDF in the germline V gene (reference sequence). With 3 bases removed from V and 2 bases from J, the gap between germline ends came to 12 bases. The CDR3 DNA is TGTGCCACCAGCAGCCTGGACTTCCACACAGATACGCAGTATTTT. As protein: CATSSLDFHTDTQYF.

The V call is TRBV27, the J call TRBJ2-1, with 7 bases lining up with TRBD2. Germline trimming cut 8 bases from V and 3 bases from J; bases unmatched to any gene: 7. The CDR3 is made up of 14 amino acids. The germline CDR1 and CDR2 sequences are MNHEY and SMNVEV (reference sequence). The CDR3 DNA reads as TGTGCCAGCCGTAGCGGGTTACGCTACAATGAGCAGTTCTTC. Translating gives CASRSGLRYNEQFF.

CDR3 sequence: CASSPRTGGWEKLFF. For the CDR3, the DNA is TGTGCCAGCAGTCCAAGGACAGGGGGTTGGGAAAAACTGTTTTTT. V gene TRBV28 combines with J gene TRBJ1-4; 10 nucleotides align to TRBD1. The CDR3 extends over 15 amino acids. The germline V gene encodes CDR1 MDHEN and CDR2 SYDVKM. V was clipped by 5 bases and J by 8 bases; unmatched bases: 8.

CDR3 DNA: TGTGCCAGCAGCCACCCCGCTGGACCAAACTACAATGAGCAGTTCTTC. This codes for CASSHPAGPNYNEQFF. The chain couples TRBV5-4 to TRBJ2-1; D is unresolved. The CDR3 loop spans 16 amino acids. Germline CDR1 reads SGHNT; CDR2 reads YYREEE (reference sequence). The ends were cut back, 4 bases at V and 3 bases at J, with 17 bases in the middle. Together with reference TRBV5-4 and TRBJ2-1, the CDR3 gives the full variable domain: ETGVTQSPTHLIKTRGQQVTLRCSSQSGHNTVSWYQQALGQGPQFIFQYYREEENGRGNFPPRFSGLQFPNYSSELNVNALELDDSALYLCASSHPAGPNYNEQFFGPGTRLTVL.

This clone was counted a single time. V gene TRBV7-9 combines with J gene TRBJ2-5; no reliable D call. The CDR3 spans 13 residues. The germline gives CDR1 SEHNR, CDR2 FQNEAQ (reference sequence). Trimming removed 2 bases at V and 3 bases at J, with 7 bases between. CDR3 nucleotide sequence: TGTGCCAGCAGCTTAAGACGGGAAGAGACCCAGTACTTC. Its translation: CASSLRREETQYF. Drawing the rest from reference TRBV7-9 and TRBJ2-5, the complete variable domain is DTGVSQNPRHKITKRGQNVTFRCDPISEHNRLYWYRQTLGQGPEFLTYFQNEAQLEKSRLLSDRFSAERPKGSFSTLEIQRTEQGDSAMYLCASSLRREETQYFGPGTRLLVL.

The chain carries TRBV28 and TRBJ1-5; D is ambiguous. The CDR3 consists of 12 residues. Germline-derived CDR1 and CDR2 are MDHEN and SYDVKM. The V end was cut by 6 bases, the J end by 7 bases, with 10 bases between. As DNA, the CDR3 is TGTGCCAGCAGCCAAAAAGGCCAGCCCCAGCATTTT. It codes for CASSQKGQPQHF. Drawing the rest from reference TRBV28 and TRBJ1-5, the complete variable domain is DVKVTQSSRYLVKRTGEKVFLECVQDMDHENMFWYRQDPGLGLRLIYFSYDVKMKEKGDIPEGYSVSREKKERFSLILESASTNQTSMYLCASSQKGQPQHFGDGTRLSIL.